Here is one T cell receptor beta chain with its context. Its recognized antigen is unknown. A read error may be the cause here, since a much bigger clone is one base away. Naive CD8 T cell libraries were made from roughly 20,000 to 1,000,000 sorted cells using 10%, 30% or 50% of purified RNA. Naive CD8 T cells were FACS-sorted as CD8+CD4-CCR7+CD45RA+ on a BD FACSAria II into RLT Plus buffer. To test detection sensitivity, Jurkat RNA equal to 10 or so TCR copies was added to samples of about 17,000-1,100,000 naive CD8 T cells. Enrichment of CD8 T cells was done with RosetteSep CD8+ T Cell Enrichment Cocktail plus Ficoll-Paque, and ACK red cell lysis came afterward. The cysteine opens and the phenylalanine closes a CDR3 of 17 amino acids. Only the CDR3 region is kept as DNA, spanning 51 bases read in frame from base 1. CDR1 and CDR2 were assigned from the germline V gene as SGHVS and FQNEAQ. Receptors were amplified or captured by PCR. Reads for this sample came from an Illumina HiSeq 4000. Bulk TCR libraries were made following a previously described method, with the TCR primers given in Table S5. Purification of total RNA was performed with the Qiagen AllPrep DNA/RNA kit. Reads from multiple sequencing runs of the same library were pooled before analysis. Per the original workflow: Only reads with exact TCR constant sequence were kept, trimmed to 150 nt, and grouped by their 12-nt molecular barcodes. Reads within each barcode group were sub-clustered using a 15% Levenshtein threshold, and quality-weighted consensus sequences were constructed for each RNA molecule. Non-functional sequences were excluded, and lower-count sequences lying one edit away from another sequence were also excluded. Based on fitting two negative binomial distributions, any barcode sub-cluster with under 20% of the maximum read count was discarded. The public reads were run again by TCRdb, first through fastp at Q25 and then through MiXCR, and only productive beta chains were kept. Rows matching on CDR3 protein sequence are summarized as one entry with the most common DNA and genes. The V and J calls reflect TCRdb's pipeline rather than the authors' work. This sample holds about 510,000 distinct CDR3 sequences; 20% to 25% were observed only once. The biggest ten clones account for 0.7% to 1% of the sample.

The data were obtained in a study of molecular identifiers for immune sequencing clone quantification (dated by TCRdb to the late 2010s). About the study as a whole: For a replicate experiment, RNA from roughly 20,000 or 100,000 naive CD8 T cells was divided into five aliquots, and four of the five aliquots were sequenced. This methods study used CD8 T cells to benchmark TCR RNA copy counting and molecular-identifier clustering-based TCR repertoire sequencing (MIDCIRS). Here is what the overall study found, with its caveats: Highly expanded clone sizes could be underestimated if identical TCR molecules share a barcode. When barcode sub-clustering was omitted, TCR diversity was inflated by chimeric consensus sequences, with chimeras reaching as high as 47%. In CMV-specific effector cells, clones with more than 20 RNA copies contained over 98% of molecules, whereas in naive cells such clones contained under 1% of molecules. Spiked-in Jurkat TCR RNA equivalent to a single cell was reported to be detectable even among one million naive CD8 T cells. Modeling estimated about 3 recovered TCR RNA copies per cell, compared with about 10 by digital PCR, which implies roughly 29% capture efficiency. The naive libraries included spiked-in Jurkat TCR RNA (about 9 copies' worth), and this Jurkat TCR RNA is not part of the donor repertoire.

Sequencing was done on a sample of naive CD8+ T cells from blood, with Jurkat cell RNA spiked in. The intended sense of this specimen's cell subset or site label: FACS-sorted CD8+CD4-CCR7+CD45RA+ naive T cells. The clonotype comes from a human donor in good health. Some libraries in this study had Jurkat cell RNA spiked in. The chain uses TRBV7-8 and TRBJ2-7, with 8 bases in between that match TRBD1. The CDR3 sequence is CASSPKEGQEWKYERYF. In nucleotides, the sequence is TGTGCCAGCAGCCCTAAGGAGGGACAGGAGTGGAAATACGAGCGGTACTTC.